A single sample is the source of the 7 T cell receptor beta chains below, sequenced in a study of blood T cell repertoires in COVID-19. Assay: immunoSEQ multiplex PCR; the TCRdb copy retains only in-frame clones and omits some. Here the sample spans about 200,000 clones, 94% being singletons. Sequencing was done on a sample of peripheral blood. Receptors originate from a man aged 25-45 years with COVID-19, enrolled during active disease.

The genes are TRBV19 and TRBJ2-5; a weak D match, TRBD1 (5 bases). The CDR3 runs 13 residues. Germline CDR1 and CDR2: LNHDA and SQIVND (reference sequence). V lost 6 bases, J lost 5 bases, and 13 bases lay in between. Here the CDR3 DNA reads TGTGCCAGTAGGGGGCGGCCGATCGAGACCCAGTACTTC. Translated, it gives CASRGRPIETQYF.

This rearrangement joins TRBV7-9 to TRBJ1-6; 9 bases align to TRBD1. The length of the CDR3 is 18 residues. V was pared by 4 bases and J by 2 bases, with 9 bases of the junction left unmatched. CDR1 SEHNR and CDR2 FQNEAQ come from the germline V gene (reference sequence). The chain's CDR3 is CASSSRPGQGTYNSPLHF. The CDR3 coding sequence is TGTGCCAGCAGCTCGCGCCCCGGACAGGGGACCTATAATTCACCCCTCCACTTT.

This clone has only a few counts. The rearrangement links TRBV6-2 or TRBV6-3 to TRBJ2-7; D gene uncertain. With 0 bases removed from V and 5 bases from J, the gap between germline ends came to 14 bases. Germline V gene lookup returns CDR1 MNHEY and CDR2 SVGEGT. The CDR3 extends over 15 amino acids. The CDR3 nucleotides read TGTGCCAGCAGTTACTCAGAGAACAGCTATAACGAGCAGTACTTC. It specifies CASSYSENSYNEQYF.

The chain employs TRBV4-2 and TRBJ1-1; D unclear. Germline V gene data show CDR1 as LGHNA and CDR2 as YNFKEQ. The CDR3 is 11 residues long. The V end lost 3 bases, the J end lost 6 bases, and 5 bases lay between the germline ends. The CDR3 coding sequence is TGTGCCAGCAGCCAGGGCGCTGAAGCTTTCTTT. Translation gives CASSQGAEAFF.

This clone appeared once. This chain joins TRBV19 and TRBJ1-6, with 9 bases aligning to TRBD1. Germline assignment: CDR1 LNHDA and CDR2 SQIVND (reference sequence). The CDR3 is 16 residues long. Trimming removed 5 bases from V and 10 bases from J; junction bases left unmatched: 12. CDR3 sequence reads: CASSPTTGTGRSPLHF. CDR3 in DNA: TGTGCCAGTAGTCCTACCACCGGGACAGGGAGATCACCCCTCCACTTT.

The chain couples TRBV5-5 to TRBJ2-1, with 7 bases identical to TRBD2. The CDR3 consists of 16 residues. J lost 0 bases, V lost 1 base, and 4 bases had no gene match. Germline lookup yields CDR1 SGHKS and CDR2 YYEKEE (reference sequence). The CDR3 loop is CASSLFGGGSYNEQFF. CDR3 in DNA: TGTGCCAGCAGCTTGTTCGGCGGGGGCTCCTACAATGAGCAGTTCTTC.

The chain joins TRBV4-1 to TRBJ1-2; 8 bases match TRBD1. The CDR3 is 16 amino acids. Germline CDR1 is MGHRA and CDR2 is YSYEKL. The ends lost 3 bases at V and 4 bases at J; junction bases unmatched: 10. The CDR3, as DNA: TGCGCCAGCAGCCATCGACAGGGGCGTAATTTCTATGGCTACACCTTC. Protein sequence: CASSHRQGRNFYGYTF.